This TCR beta chain is drawn from a study of T cells in Graves' hyperthyroidism and ophthalmopathy. General observations from the study: Among thyroid clonotypes expanded above 0.001, most also appeared in blood.

Disease duration was under 3 months in the ophthalmopathy patients, who also had a Clinical Activity Score of at least 3 and a NOSPECS grade of at least 4. Used for diagnoses were clinical symptoms, serum thyroxine and TRAb, thyroid ultrasound and orbital computed tomography. PBMCs were derived from around 10 ml fresh peripheral blood. The investigators amplified TCR beta CDR3 regions from RNA transcripts. The HTBI primer set served for first-round RT-PCR of the TCR CDR3. TCRdb re-analysed the multiplex PCR reads in MiXCR, keeping a single row per CDR3 protein. The data contain some 570,000 distinct CDR3 sequences, around 14% of them singletons. As regards this clonotype: Its antigen is not identified.

Source material: blood. The sequence was obtained from a woman aged 18 to 35 with Graves' ophthalmopathy.

The CDR3 loop reads CASKARDRVDGYTF. The CDR3, as DNA: TGTGCCAGTAAGGCCCGGGACAGGGTGGATGGCTACACCTTC. This chain joins TRBV19 and TRBJ1-2; TRBD1 aligns across 9 bases. The CDR3 has 14 amino acids. CDR1 and CDR2 from the germline V gene are LNHDA and SQIVND (reference sequence). J was trimmed by 6 bases and V by 7 bases; bases with no gene match: 9. Variable domain in full (rest from reference TRBV19 and TRBJ1-2): DGGITQSPKYLFRKEGQNVTLSCEQNLNHDAMYWYRQDPGQGLRLIYYSQIVNDFQKGDIAEGYSVSREKKESFPLTVTSAQKNPTAFYLCASKARDRVDGYTFGSGTRLTVV.